This is a list of T cell receptor beta chains from one sample in a study of cytomegalovirus exposure and HLA in healthy donors. Produced via immunoSEQ multiplex PCR; TCRdb's table is partial and in-frame only. The data contain some 110,000 clones, around 76% of them singletons. The source material was PBMCs. These TCRs come from a man aged 45-65 years in good health and CMV-seropositive. Each CDR3 is given with its conserved first and last residue. D genes are given only for firm matches. Clone size appears in some rows only: once, few, many, or a class for an expanded clone.

v_gene	j_gene	abundance	d_gene	CDR3nt	CDR3aa
TRBV5-6	TRBJ2-5	NA	NA	TGTGCCAGCAGCCTCACACTACAAGAGACCCAGTACTTC	CASSLTLQETQYF
TRBV15	TRBJ2-7	NA	NA	TGTGCCACCAGCCTGGGGGGGCCCTGGCGCTACGAGCAGTACTTC	CATSLGGPWRYEQYF
TRBV7-2	TRBJ2-3	NA	TRBD2	TGTGCCAGCAGCTTTTCAGCGGGGGGGTACACAGATACGCAGTATTTT	CASSFSAGGYTDTQYF
TRBV6-5	TRBJ1-1	NA	TRBD1	TGTGCCAGCAGCCAGCAGGGGGCGCTTAACACTGAAGCTTTCTTT	CASSQQGALNTEAFF
TRBV5-8	TRBJ1-5	NA	TRBD1	TGTGCCAGCAGCCCGGGACAGGGGAAGGCCAGTAATCAGCCCCAGCATTTT	CASSPGQGKASNQPQHF
TRBV25-1	TRBJ2-2	NA	NA	TGTGCCAGCCGACAGGACTACACCGGGGAGCTGTTTTTT	CASRQDYTGELFF
TRBV7-8	TRBJ2-7	once	TRBD2	TGTGCCAGCAGCTCCGTCGGGGGGTCCTACGAGCAGTACTTC	CASSSVGGSYEQYF
TRBV7-9	TRBJ2-7	NA	NA	TGTGCCAGCAGCTTCATAGGACAATCCTACGAGCAGTACTTC	CASSFIGQSYEQYF
TRBV18	TRBJ2-1	NA	NA	TGTGCCAGCTCACCAACAGGGACGTCCTACAATGAGCAGTTCTTC	CASSPTGTSYNEQFF
TRBV28	TRBJ1-6	NA	NA	TGTGCCAGCAGTATGGACAGATCGGACTCACCCCTCCACTTT	CASSMDRSDSPLHF
TRBV11-3	TRBJ1-1	NA	TRBD1	TGTGCCAGCAGCTTGGGACAGGGGGAGATGAACACTGAAGCTTTCTTT	CASSLGQGEMNTEAFF
TRBV5-1	TRBJ2-1	few	NA	TGCGCCAGCACGAGGGACTCCTACAATGAGCAGTTCTTC	CASTRDSYNEQFF
TRBV11-3	TRBJ2-7	NA	NA	TGTGCCAGCGCCCCCCCAGGGAACGATCTTCGATCCGAGCAGTACTTC	CASAPPGNDLRSEQYF
TRBV29-1	TRBJ1-1	few	NA	TGCAGCGTTGAAGATCAGACTGAAGCTTTCTTT	CSVEDQTEAFF
TRBV28	TRBJ2-7	NA	TRBD2	TGTGCCAGCATCTCCAGGACTAGTAGCGAGCAGTACTTC	CASISRTSSEQYF
TRBV6-1	TRBJ2-7	NA	TRBD1	TGTGCCAGCAGCTCGGGACAGGGGCCCTACGAGCAGTACTTC	CASSSGQGPYEQYF
TRBV5-1	TRBJ1-2	NA	TRBD1	TGCGCCAGCAGCCCCGGACAGGGGAATAACTATGGCTACACCTTC	CASSPGQGNNYGYTF
TRBV6-1	TRBJ2-2	NA	TRBD1	TGTGCCAGCAGAAAGGGGACAGACTACACCGGGGAGCTGTTTTTT	CASRKGTDYTGELFF
TRBV5-1	TRBJ2-5	NA	TRBD1	TGCGCCAGCAGCGCGTACAGGGGGCCGCAGGAGACCCAGTACTTC	CASSAYRGPQETQYF
TRBV13	TRBJ2-1	NA	TRBD1	TGTGCCAGCAGCTATACGGACAGGATACAGAATGAGCAGTTCTTC	CASSYTDRIQNEQFF